This T cell receptor beta chain was identified in a study of blood T cell repertoires in COVID-19. In the study overall: In each case, the material was cDNA or gDNA derived from T cells, B-cell-depleted T cells, or PBMCs.

Followed longitudinally, the Seattle patients had been enrolled during active infection. In the original analysis: Researchers report that nucleated cell counts were estimated from reference gene primer amplification. The assay was immunoSEQ multiplex PCR, and TCRdb's table has in-frame clones only and misses some. V and J calls and clone size follow that table, whereas D and trimming were derived from the DNA. The sample has about 250,000 clones; about 83% are singletons. The CDR3 sequence is 17 residues long. Germline V CDR1 and CDR2: SGDLS, YYNGEE. The V end lost 0 bases, the J end lost 2 bases, and 16 bases lay between the germline ends.

This TCR came from a woman of 80 years or more with COVID-19, enrolled during active disease. Sequencing input: peripheral blood. V gene TRBV9 combines with J gene TRBJ2-3, with a weak D call TRBD2 (7 bases). CDR3 bases: TGTGCCAGCAGCGTAGCGGGGGGCCCAATCATCACAGATACGCAGTATTTT. Translating it yields CASSVAGGPIITDTQYF.